This T cell receptor beta chain emerged from a study of shared clonotypes between healthy human individuals. CD4+ cells underwent separation, giving CD45RA+ naive and CD45RA-negative memory subsets. Germline CDR1 and CDR2: SGHTA and FQGNSA. The CDR3 is 17 amino acids. Trimming pared 5 bases from V and 1 base from J, leaving 19 bases between. Execution of the assay was at deep level. Per the authors' pipeline: ImmunoSEQ supplied junction-only sequences lacking quality scores, so filtering was different. Sequencing was performed with immunoSEQ multiplex PCR; in TCRdb, only in-frame clones are kept and a portion is missing. Clone size and the V and J calls come from that table; the DNA yielded D and trimming. The repertoire includes about 660,000 clones, approximately 79% of them detected once, and 1.5% to 2% sits in the top ten.

The genes are TRBV7-2 and TRBJ2-3, with D perhaps TRBD2 (6 bases). The sequenced sample consisted of memory CD4+ T cells sorted from blood. This sample's subset: CD45RA-negative fraction. The TCR sequence derives from a woman between 25 and 40 years old in good health. Here the CDR3 DNA reads TGTGCCAGCAGCCGAGCCGGGGTGTTAGCGGGCACAGATACGCAGTATTTT. This sequence encodes CASSRAGVLAGTDTQYF.